Below, one TCR beta chain is given with its context. The CDR3 spans 15 residues. J was trimmed by 8 bases and V by 2 bases; bases with no gene match: 9. Germline V gene sequence: CDR1 MNHNS, CDR2 SASEGT. In the original workflow: Using reference gene primer amplification, nucleated cell counts were estimated. Produced via immunoSEQ multiplex PCR; TCRdb's table is partial and in-frame only. The DNA was the basis for D and trimming; V, J and clone size are from that table. The table has approximately 61,000 clones, roughly 71% seen once. The source of the sample is a study of blood T cell repertoires in COVID-19. As for the study in general: The United States, Italy and Spain provided the acute and convalescent COVID-19 samples. T cells, B-cell-depleted T cells, or PBMCs provided the cDNA or gDNA that served as material.

The sequenced sample was peripheral blood. V usage is TRBV6-1 and J usage is TRBJ1-2; 9 nucleotides line up with TRBD1. The TCR was taken from a human donor in a cohort sampled during active COVID-19. The CDR3 protein is CASSEWGQGQGGYTF. For the CDR3, the DNA is TGTGCCAGCAGTGAATGGGGACAGGGTCAGGGAGGCTACACCTTC.